The 29 T cell receptor beta chains in this list originate from one sample, sequenced in a study of T cells in women clearing cervical HPV infection. Using immunoSEQ multiplex PCR, the repertoire was profiled, and TCRdb retains in-frame clones only, with some absent. This table lists 25,000 to 35,000 clones. The specimen sequenced was blood buffy coat. The origin of the receptors is a woman aged 18 to 69 with a cervical HPV16 infection that either progressed to CIN3+ or cleared (not recorded which).

As to this clone: The missing CDR3 end, 3 residues past where the read stops, is filled in from the germline J gene. The chain is built from TRBV2 and TRBJ1-1; D possibly corresponds to TRBD1 (6 bases). The germline V and J ends were trimmed by 6 bases and 1 base, with 15 bases remaining between them. Germline V gene data show CDR1 as SNHLY and CDR2 as FYNNEI. The CDR3 spans 15 residues. The CDR3 loop reads CASSNSGVTNTEAFF. The DNA read from the CDR3 is TGTGCCAGCAGCAACTCAGGGGTAACGAACACTGAA. The entire variable domain, with the rest obtained from reference TRBV2 and TRBJ1-1, is as follows: EPEVTQTPSHQVTQMGQEVILRCVPISNHLYFYWYRQILGQKVEFLVSFYNNEISEKSEIFDDQFSVERPDGSNFTLKIRSTKLEDSAMYFCASSNSGVTNTEAFFGQGTRLTVV.

A remark on this clone: The DNA ends 3 residues before the CDR3 does, and the rest of the CDR3 is filled in from the germline J gene. The chain couples TRBV7-9 to TRBJ2-4; perhaps TRBD2 as D (5 bases). Germline CDR1 SEHNR, CDR2 FQNEAQ (reference sequence). The CDR3 runs 14 residues. Here the CDR3 reads CASSYTEDNYGQYF. The sequenced part of the CDR3 DNA is TGTGCCAGCAGTTACACGGAGGATAACTATGGT. The variable domain in full, completed from reference TRBV7-9 and TRBJ2-4, reads DTGVSQNPRHKITKRGQNVTFRCDPISEHNRLYWYRQTLGQGPEFLTYFQNEAQLEKSRLLSDRFSAERPKGSFSTLEIQRTEQGDSAMYLCASSYTEDNYGQYFGAGTRLSVL.

Of note for this clone: The CDR3 is cut off 3 residues early in the read; its end comes from the germline J gene. The chain joins TRBV7-2 to TRBJ2-1, with D possibly matching TRBD1 (5 bases). This CDR3 region has 15 residues. Trimming removed 5 bases from V and 0 bases from J, with 11 bases in between. CDR1 is SGHTA, CDR2 FQGNSA, per germline. The CDR3 bases that were read are TGTGCCAGCAGCCAGACAGTGAGCTCCTACAATGAG. This sequence encodes CASSQTVSSYNE. The complete CDR3 reads CASSQTVSSYNEQFF.

In the case of this clone: The read ends 3 residues before the CDR3 terminus; that terminus is restored from the germline J gene. The chain has TRBV7-6 and TRBJ2-5; D gene ambiguous. Germline lookup yields CDR1 SGHVS and CDR2 FNYEAQ. The CDR3 extends over 15 amino acids. Trimming took 0 bases from V and 2 from J, leaving 10 bases between them. The sequenced part of the CDR3 DNA is TGTGCCAGCAGCTTAGCGGCTGGTAAGCAAGAGACC. Protein sequence: CASSLAAGKQET. The full CDR3 protein is CASSLAAGKQETQYF.

To note about this clone: The CDR3 end lies 3 residues beyond the end of the read and is filled in from the germline J gene. The chain is built from TRBV7-3 and TRBJ1-1; the match to TRBD1 covers 8 bases. The CDR3 is made up of 13 amino acids. CDR1 and CDR2 (germline): SGHTA, FQGTGA. V was pared by 6 bases and J by 3 bases, with 3 bases of the junction left unmatched. CDR3 sequence: CASSATGDTEAFF. The part of the CDR3 DNA that was read is TGTGCCAGCAGTGCGACAGGGGACACTGAA.

Of note for this clone: The read gets to within 3 residues of the CDR3 end, and the germline J gene fills in the rest. This rearrangement joins TRBV6-2 or TRBV6-3 to TRBJ2-4, with D possibly TRBD1 on 5 matching bases. Germline V gives CDR1 MNHEY, CDR2 SVGEGT. The CDR3 consists of 13 residues. CDR3 DNA (partial): TGTGCCAGCAGCCGTACAGGAGTTCAGCCT. Protein product: CASSRTGVQP. In full, the CDR3 is CASSRTGVQPQYF.

Note on this clone: The read terminates 3 residues before the CDR3 end, so the remaining end is supplied by the germline J gene. V is TRBV20-1 and J is TRBJ2-5; a weak D match, TRBD2 (6 bases). Germline CDR1 reads DFQATT; CDR2 reads SNEGSKA (reference sequence). The CDR3 covers 13 residues. Trimming pared 1 base from V and 1 base from J, leaving 7 bases between. CDR3 residues: CSARVAAQETQYF. The part of the CDR3 DNA that was read is TGCAGTGCTAGAGTAGCGGCCCAAGAGACC.

Turning to this clone: The CDR3 extends 3 residues past the end of the read, so its final part is completed from the germline J gene. The chain carries TRBV2 and TRBJ2-7; 9 positions match TRBD1. The germline V gene has CDR1 SNHLY and CDR2 FYNNEI. With V trimmed by 3 bases and J by 5 bases, 5 bases remained unmatched. This CDR3 comprises 14 residues. The DNA read from the CDR3 is TGTGCCAGCAGTGAGGCGGGACAGGGCGACGAG. It is translated as CASSEAGQGDE. The full CDR3 reads CASSEAGQGDEQYF.

Remarks on this clone: The missing CDR3 end, 3 residues past where the read stops, is filled in from the germline J gene. The gene calls are TRBV5-6 and TRBJ1-1; no firm D call. Germline CDR1 SGHDT, CDR2 YYEEEE. The CDR3 length is 13 residues. V was pared by 1 base and J by 4 bases, with 8 bases between. The covered CDR3 bases are TGTGCCAGCAGCTTGACGGCGGCCACTGAA. Protein sequence: CASSLTAATE. The full CDR3 sequence reads CASSLTAATEAFF.

A word on this clone: The read gets to within 3 residues of the CDR3 end, and the germline J gene fills in the rest. The V call is TRBV2, the J call TRBJ1-1; D gene uncertain. The CDR3 covers 13 residues. V dropped 4 bases and J dropped 1 base, with 7 bases sitting between them. Germline V lookup: CDR1 SNHLY, CDR2 FYNNEI. The part of the CDR3 DNA that was read is TGTGCCAGCAGTGGAACATGGAACACTGAA. Translation gives CASSGTWNTE. The entire CDR3 protein is CASSGTWNTEAFF.

A remark on this clone: Coverage ceases 3 residues before the CDR3 finishes, and the germline J gene fills in the end. The chain employs TRBV19 and TRBJ1-2; D is possibly TRBD1 (5 bases). CDR1 and CDR2 (germline): LNHDA, SQIVND (reference sequence). The length of the CDR3 is 15 residues. CDR3 DNA, as far as it was read: TGTGCCAGTAGTAGGGGACTAGCGGGGGGGAATGAC. Amino acid sequence: CASSRGLAGGND. The whole CDR3 is CASSRGLAGGNDYTF. The full variable domain, in which reference TRBV19 and TRBJ1-2 provide the parts outside the CDR3, is DGGITQSPKYLFRKEGQNVTLSCEQNLNHDAMYWYRQDPGQGLRLIYYSQIVNDFQKGDIAEGYSVSREKKESFPLTVTSAQKNPTAFYLCASSRGLAGGNDYTFGSGTRLTVV.

Of note for this clone: The CDR3 end is not reached by the read, which stops 3 residues before it; the germline J gene fills it in. The rearrangement joins TRBV11-2 to TRBJ2-3; TRBD2 matches at 8 bases. V trimming: 6 bases; J trimming: 5 bases; junction bases outside the gene matches: 10. CDR1 is SGHAT and CDR2 is FQNNGV in the germline V gene. This CDR3 is built from 15 residues. The sequenced part of the CDR3 DNA is TGTGCCAGCAGGGTTTCTTATCGGGGGGGAGATACG. Translated, it gives CASRVSYRGGDT. Given in full, the CDR3 is CASRVSYRGGDTQYF.

About this clone: The read gets to within 3 residues of the CDR3 end, and the germline J gene fills in the rest. The chain uses TRBV5-1 and TRBJ1-2; D is ambiguous. This CDR3 is built from 13 residues. Trimming cost V 0 bases and J 0 bases, with 3 bases left between them. CDR1 is SGHRS and CDR2 is YFSETQ in the germline V gene. The sequenced part of the CDR3 DNA is TGCGCCAGCAGCTTGGCTGCTAACTATGGC. Protein: CASSLAANYG. The whole CDR3 protein reads CASSLAANYGYTF.

About this clone: The sequenced fragment ends 3 residues before the CDR3 boundary, so the rest is inferred from the germline J gene. J is TRBJ2-7 and V is TRBV19, with 8 bases fitting TRBD1. Trimming at V came to 5 bases and at J to 2 bases, leaving 5 bases not matched to a gene. Germline V CDR1 and CDR2: LNHDA, SQIVND (reference sequence). This CDR3 spans 14 amino acids. The CDR3 spells CASSAGTGAYEQYF. The covered CDR3 bases are TGTGCCAGTAGTGCCGGGACAGGAGCCTACGAG.

Comment on this clone: The read ends 3 residues before the CDR3 terminus; that terminus is restored from the germline J gene. This sequence joins TRBV2 and TRBJ2-7; TRBD1 matches 9 bases. CDR1 and CDR2 from the germline V gene are SNHLY and FYNNEI. The CDR3 totals 14 residues. Trimming at V came to 5 bases and at J to 4 bases, leaving 6 bases not matched to a gene. The CDR3 region is CASSILGQGYEQYF. CDR3 DNA, as far as it was read: TGTGCCAGCAGTATTCTGGGACAGGGTTACGAG.

Notes on this clone: The CDR3 extends 3 residues past the end of the read, so its final part is completed from the germline J gene. This chain joins TRBV25-1 and TRBJ2-5; TRBD1 matches at 9 bases. The CDR3 totals 17 residues. Per germline, CDR1 MGHDK and CDR2 SYGVNS. V gave up 7 bases and J gave up 4 bases; unmatched junction bases: 16. CDR3 in amino acids: CASIQDRGAGLRETQYF. The sequenced part of the CDR3 DNA is TGTGCCAGCATTCAAGACAGGGGGGCAGGTTTGCGAGAGACC.

Comment on this clone: The read terminates 3 residues ahead of where the CDR3 ends, so the germline J gene completes it. This chain links TRBV20-1 with TRBJ2-7; 9 bases match TRBD2. The V segment lost 0 bases and the J segment 2 bases; nucleotides outside the gene matches: 8. The CDR3 runs to 16 residues. Germline CDR1 is DFQATT and CDR2 is SNEGSKA (reference sequence). The chain's CDR3 is CSARDDGRGGTYEQYF. The sequenced CDR3 bases are TGCAGTGCTAGAGATGACGGGCGGGGGGGGACCTACGAG.

In the case of this clone: The missing CDR3 end, 3 residues past where the read stops, is filled in from the germline J gene. V usage is TRBV20-1 and J usage is TRBJ1-2; no reliable D call. Trimming stripped 4 bases from V and 1 base from J, with 7 bases between. Germline V gives CDR1 DFQATT, CDR2 SNEGSKA (reference sequence). The CDR3 length is 12 residues. The CDR3 sequence is CSAKQINYGYTF. The sequenced part of the CDR3 DNA is TGCAGTGCTAAACAGATTAACTATGGC.

Partial CDR3 DNA: TGCGCCAGCAGCTTGGACACAGGGGTTAGCACAGATACG. It yields the protein CASSLDTGVSTDT. The whole CDR3 sequence is CASSLDTGVSTDTQYF. The chain employs TRBV5-1 and TRBJ2-3, with 7 positions matching TRBD1. The CDR3 goes on 3 residues after the read ends, and that part is filled in from the germline J gene. Germline V lookup: CDR1 SGHRS, CDR2 YFSETQ. The CDR3 covers 16 residues. The trim removed 0 bases at V and 0 bases at J, leaving 4 bases unmatched.

As for this clone: The CDR3 extends 3 residues past the end of the read, so its final part is completed from the germline J gene. The chain joins TRBV19 to TRBJ1-6, with TRBD1 matching over 8 bases. With 9 bases clipped from V and 9 bases from J, the junction kept 7 bases outside the gene matches. The CDR3 is 13 residues long. Germline V gives CDR1 LNHDA, CDR2 SQIVND (reference sequence). The sequenced part of the CDR3 DNA is TGTGCCAGCGAGGGGACAGGTAGTTCACCC. Translating gives CASEGTGSSP. From start to end, the CDR3 is CASEGTGSSPLHF.

To note about this clone: The missing CDR3 end, 3 residues past where the read stops, is filled in from the germline J gene. The rearrangement uses TRBV20-1 and TRBJ2-5; TRBD1 matches at 10 bases. From germline, CDR1 is DFQATT and CDR2 SNEGSKA (reference sequence). This CDR3 spans 12 amino acids. Trimming removed 5 bases from V and 5 bases from J; junction bases left unmatched: 2. The sequenced CDR3 bases are TGCAGTGCTGACAGGGGGCAGGAGACC. It specifies CSADRGQET. The CDR3 as a whole reads CSADRGQETQYF.

As to this clone: Read coverage stops 3 residues before the CDR3 terminus; the germline J gene supplies the remainder. V is TRBV20-1 and J is TRBJ1-5; 7 positions match TRBD1. The germline V gene encodes CDR1 DFQATT and CDR2 SNEGSKA (reference sequence). The V gene end was trimmed by 7 bases and the J gene end by 5 bases; junction bases not matched to a gene: 5. The length of the CDR3 is 12 residues. The CDR3 bases that were read are TGCAGTGGGCAACAGGGGTATCAGCCC. It yields the protein CSGQQGYQP. In full, the CDR3 reads CSGQQGYQPQHF.

About this clone: The CDR3 is cut off 3 residues early in the read; its end comes from the germline J gene. J is TRBJ1-1 and V is TRBV5-1; D perhaps matches TRBD1 (6 bases). The CDR3 has 14 amino acids. Germline CDR1 and CDR2: SGHRS and YFSETQ. The CDR3 spells CASSALGGGYKAFF. The covered CDR3 bases are TGCGCCAGCAGCGCCCTAGGGGGGGGATATAAA.

Note on this clone: The read ends 3 residues before the CDR3 terminus; that terminus is restored from the germline J gene. The rearrangement links TRBV18 to TRBJ2-7, with 9 bases lining up with TRBD1. CDR1 is KGHSH and CDR2 is LQKENI in the germline V gene. The CDR3 is 17 residues long. With 1 base clipped from V and 2 bases from J, the junction kept 9 bases outside the gene matches. The sequenced CDR3 bases are TGTGCCAGCTCACCACTGACAGGGGGTCGATTCGCCTACGAG. Its protein product is CASSPLTGGRFAYE. The CDR3 as a whole reads CASSPLTGGRFAYEQYF.

Remarks on this clone: The read ends 3 residues early relative to the CDR3; the germline J gene fills the gap. This sequence joins TRBV7-1 and TRBJ2-5, with 12 bases identical to TRBD1. TRBV7-1 qualifies as an ORF whose function is uncertain. The CDR3 totals 20 residues. The CDR3 spells CASSSPPGQGARLYTDTQYF. CDR3 DNA, as far as it was read: TGTGCCAGCAGCTCGCCACCGGGACAGGGGGCGCGGCTCTACACAGATACC.

With respect to this clone: The read halts 3 residues ahead of the CDR3 end, with the missing end drawn from the germline J gene. The chain recombines TRBV2 with TRBJ1-5; D uncertain. The CDR3 runs to 12 residues. CDR1 is SNHLY, CDR2 FYNNEI, per germline. V lost 4 bases to trimming and J lost 7 bases, with 8 bases between them. This chain's CDR3 is CASSAPLQPQHF. The CDR3 DNA, read in part, is TGTGCCAGCAGTGCCCCCCTCCAGCCC.

The DNA read from the CDR3 is TGCAGTGCTAGAGTAGCGGGGGCCACGGGGACCGGGGAG. Protein: CSARVAGATGTGE. The complete CDR3 reads CSARVAGATGTGELFF. The V gene is TRBV20-1, the J gene TRBJ2-2, with 9 bases matching TRBD2. The CDR3 end is not reached by the read, which stops 3 residues before it; the germline J gene fills it in. The V segment lost 1 base and the J segment 5 bases; nucleotides outside the gene matches: 8. The CDR3 has 16 residues. Germline values: CDR1 DFQATT, CDR2 SNEGSKA (reference sequence).

Comments on this clone: The read terminates 3 residues ahead of where the CDR3 ends, so the germline J gene completes it. V and J are TRBV20-1 and TRBJ1-2, with D maybe TRBD1 (5 bases). Germline CDR1 DFQATT, CDR2 SNEGSKA (reference sequence). This CDR3 has 14 amino acids. The CDR3 sequence is CSAREPGGTEGYTF. CDR3 DNA, as far as it was read: TGCAGTGCTAGAGAGCCGGGGGGGACGGAGGGC.

In terms of frequency, this clone is medium-sized. The CDR3 end lies 3 residues beyond the end of the read and is filled in from the germline J gene. The chain carries TRBV5-1 and TRBJ2-3; 10 bases line up with TRBD2. V trimming: 0 bases; J trimming: 2 bases; junction bases outside the gene matches: 9. The CDR3 sequence is 18 residues long. The germline CDR1 and CDR2 sequences are SGHRS and YFSETQ. The CDR3 sequence is CASSLELAGSNPTDTQYF. The DNA read from the CDR3 is TGCGCCAGCAGCTTGGAACTAGCGGGGAGCAATCCCACAGATACG.